This TCR beta chain was recovered during a study of Graves' ophthalmopathy and Graves' hyperthyroidism (dated by TCRdb to the late 2010s). For the wider study: Peripheral blood was collected at initial diagnosis, before any treatment. In total, approximately 130 blood samples were TCR-sequenced: roughly 45 ophthalmopathy, under 85 hyperthyroidism and 17 hyperthyroidism-to-ophthalmopathy patients. Following sampling, methimazole starting at 30 mg daily was administered to hyperthyroidism patients, and high-dose intravenous methylprednisolone was administered to ophthalmopathy patients. In a handful of hyperthyroidism patients, the T-cell repertoire of thyroid tissue was compared with the T-cell repertoire of blood. The independent validation cohort included 20 or so hyperthyroidism patients plus 17 patients who later progressed from hyperthyroidism to ophthalmopathy. To explore V-J signatures distinguishing ophthalmopathy from hyperthyroidism, a discovery set of 100 patients (fewer than 45 ophthalmopathy, about 57 stable hyperthyroidism) was enrolled. The study used TCR beta repertoire signatures to distinguish Graves' ophthalmopathy from Graves' hyperthyroidism and to predict progression to ophthalmopathy.

Ophthalmopathy patients were characterized by moderately to severely active disease, a Clinical Activity Score of at least 3, a NOSPECS grade of at least 4, and a disease duration under 3 months. Patients with other autoimmune diseases, uncontrolled infections, pregnancy or lactation were excluded from the study. Diagnosis was based on clinical symptoms, serum thyroxine, TRAb, thyroid ultrasound and orbital computed tomography. PBMCs were isolated from about 9.2 ml of fresh peripheral blood by Ficoll-Paque density gradient centrifugation. Trizol reagent was used to extract the total RNA, and its quality was then checked on an Agilent 2100 Bioanalyzer. On this clonotype: Its recognized antigen is unknown. No much larger clonotype is one base removed from it; base qualities were not supplied.

TCR beta CDR3 regions were amplified from RNA transcripts for repertoire sequencing. The first round was an RT-PCR using HTBI primers with the Qiagen OneStep RT-PCR kit, and this first round was followed by a second-round multiplex PCR, then size selection and purification. Sequencing of the libraries was carried out on an Illumina HiSeq2000 in paired-end mode with 100 bp reads. Per the authors' processing: Reads were processed with SOAPnuke, discarding reads with adapters, uncalled bases, mean Phred below 15, or no exact constant-primer or identifier match. High-quality paired reads were merged with COPE v1.2.5. Clonotypes were defined as unique nucleotide sequences and were aligned to IMGT TRB V, D and J references using MiTCR v1.1. Analysis was restricted to V-J combinations with a frequency above 0.0001, which covered roughly 99% of repertoires. A TCR clonal expansion and chaos score per V-J combination was defined as the ratio of F50 clonal expansion to chaos observed in the TCRdist matrix. Features were reduced by Welch's t-statistics and random forest to roughly 14 V-J combinations, which fed a naive Bayes classifier. The Morisita-Horn index was used to measure how similar the thyroid and blood repertoires were. In TCRdb, the public reads were trimmed at Q25 with fastp and aligned with MiXCR, with productive beta chains retained. Every entry covers one CDR3 protein and lists the most common genes and DNA from its rows. V and J calls and clone size were set by TCRdb, not the authors. This sample lists 200,000 to 300,000 distinct CDR3 sequences; around 50% were detected once. Around 43% of the sample belongs to the ten largest clones.

Summary of the overall study and its limitations: In validation, the model predicted ophthalmopathy progression with about 71% sensitivity and roughly 72% specificity; roughly 11 predicted patients were CT-confirmed with GO in a median of approximately six months. Sample size was not predetermined statistically, and investigators were not blinded to group allocation. Most expanded thyroid clonotypes with a frequency above 0.001 also appeared in blood, which suggests that blood repertoires may reflect the immune response in the thyroid. In cross-validation, the 13-signature model distinguished ophthalmopathy from stable hyperthyroidism with 85% to 90% sensitivity and approximately 81% specificity, and in the test set the corresponding values were about 80% and 75%.

Taken from cysteine to phenylalanine, the CDR3 has 13 residues. CDR3 DNA only is kept here, 39 bases in frame from base 1. CDR1 ENHRY and CDR2 SYGVKD were looked up in the germline V gene. V is clipped by 4 bases and J by 5 bases, and the sequence between their germline boundaries is 12 bases long. The clonotype originates from an adult man with Graves' ophthalmopathy. The sequence links TRBV10-3 to TRBJ2-7; the D gene is perhaps TRBD1 or TRBD2, as each covers 5 bases. Source material: peripheral blood. At the DNA level, the sequence is TGTGCCATCAGTGCCGGGGCCGGCAACGAGCAGTACTTC. Its protein is CAISAGAGNEQYF.